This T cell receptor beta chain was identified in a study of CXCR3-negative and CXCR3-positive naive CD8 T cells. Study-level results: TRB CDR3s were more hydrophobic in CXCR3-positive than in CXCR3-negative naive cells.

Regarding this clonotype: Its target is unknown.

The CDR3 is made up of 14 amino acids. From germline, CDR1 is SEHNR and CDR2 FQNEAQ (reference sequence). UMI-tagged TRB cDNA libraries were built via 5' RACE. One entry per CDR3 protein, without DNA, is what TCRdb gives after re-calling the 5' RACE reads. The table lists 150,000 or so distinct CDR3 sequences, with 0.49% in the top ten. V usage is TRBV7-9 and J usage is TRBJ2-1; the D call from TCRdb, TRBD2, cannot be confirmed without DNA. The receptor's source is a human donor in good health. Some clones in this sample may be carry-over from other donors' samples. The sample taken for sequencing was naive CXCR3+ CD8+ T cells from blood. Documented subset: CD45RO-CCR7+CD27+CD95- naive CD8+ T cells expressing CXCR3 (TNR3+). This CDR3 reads CASTLAGVGNEQFF.